Below are 7 T cell receptor beta chains sequenced from a single sample in a study of human CD8 memory T cell subsets. Generation of TCR beta libraries used UMI-labeled 5' RACE. TCRdb reanalyzed the 5' RACE reads, giving one entry per CDR3 protein sequence and no DNA. This sample carries 9,500 to 13,000 distinct CDR3 sequences, with about 22% going to the ten biggest clones. Input material: CD8+ stem-like memory T cells (TSCM and TCM) sorted from PBMCs. The subset was: stem-like memory CD8 T cells (TSTEM), CCR7+ PD-1- TIGIT-. These receptors were obtained from a human donor in good health.

The J gene is TRBJ2-3, the V gene TRBV12-3 or TRBV12-4; TCRdb's D call of TRBD2 is untestable without DNA. This CDR3 region has 16 residues. The CDR3 loop is CASSSPRLAPTDTQYF.

This clonotype is called medium-sized based on its frequency. The chain recombines TRBV6-1 with TRBJ2-1; no DNA is available, so the TRBD2 call from TCRdb remains unchecked. CDR3 size: 15 residues. Germline CDR1 and CDR2: MNHNS and SASEGT. CDR3 in amino acids: CASSVTSGSTNEQFF.

The chain uses TRBV7-9 and TRBJ2-2; TCRdb gives TRBD1 as the D gene, but with no DNA this cannot be confirmed. The CDR3 sequence is 13 residues long. The germline CDR1 and CDR2 sequences are SEHNR and FQNEAQ (reference sequence). The CDR3 reads CASSRTGAGELFF.

This chain uses TRBV7-2 with TRBJ2-7; TCRdb's D gene call, TRBD1, goes unchecked for lack of DNA. The CDR3 has 16 amino acids. Germline CDR1 and CDR2: SGHTA and FQGNSA. This chain's CDR3 is CASSLARTGGRSEQYF.

This clonotype registers medium-sized by frequency. This CDR3 reads CASRKLAETDTQYF. V is TRBV28 and J is TRBJ2-3; TCRdb picks TRBD2, but there is no DNA to check that call. This CDR3 contains 14 residues. In germline, CDR1 is MDHEN, CDR2 SYDVKM. Variable domain in full (rest from reference TRBV28 and TRBJ2-3): DVKVTQSSRYLVKRTGEKVFLECVQDMDHENMFWYRQDPGLGLRLIYFSYDVKMKEKGDIPEGYSVSREKKERFSLILESASTNQTSMYLCASRKLAETDTQYFGPGTRLTVL.

The chain carries TRBV20-1 and TRBJ2-7; TCRdb lists TRBD2, though no DNA is available to test this call. The CDR3 is made up of 12 amino acids. CDR1 is DFQATT, CDR2 SNEGSKA, per germline (reference sequence). The CDR3 here is CSAPTSSIEQYF.

The chain uses TRBV15 and TRBJ2-1; TCRdb's assignment of TRBD2 cannot be checked, as there is no DNA. Germline-derived CDR1 and CDR2 are LNHNV and YYDKDF (reference sequence). The CDR3 sequence is 18 residues long. CDR3: CATSRVGMGAGAYNEQFF.